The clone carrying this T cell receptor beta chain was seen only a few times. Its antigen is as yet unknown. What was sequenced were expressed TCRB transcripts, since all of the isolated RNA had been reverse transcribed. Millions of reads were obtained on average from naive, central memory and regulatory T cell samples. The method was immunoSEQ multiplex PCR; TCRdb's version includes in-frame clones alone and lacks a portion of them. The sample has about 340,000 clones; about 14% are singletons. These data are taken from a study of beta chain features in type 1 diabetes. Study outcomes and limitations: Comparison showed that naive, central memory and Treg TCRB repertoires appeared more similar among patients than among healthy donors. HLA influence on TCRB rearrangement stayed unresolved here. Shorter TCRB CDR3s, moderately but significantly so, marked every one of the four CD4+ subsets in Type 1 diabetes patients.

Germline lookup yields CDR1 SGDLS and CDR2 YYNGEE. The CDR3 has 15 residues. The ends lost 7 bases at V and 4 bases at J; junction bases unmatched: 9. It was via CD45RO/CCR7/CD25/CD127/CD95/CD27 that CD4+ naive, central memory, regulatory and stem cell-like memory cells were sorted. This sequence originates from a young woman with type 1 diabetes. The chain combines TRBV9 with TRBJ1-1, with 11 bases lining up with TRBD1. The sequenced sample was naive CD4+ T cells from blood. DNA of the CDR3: TGTGCCAGCCGGACCGGGACAGGGGGGAGCACTGAAGCTTTCTTT. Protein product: CASRTGTGGSTEAFF.